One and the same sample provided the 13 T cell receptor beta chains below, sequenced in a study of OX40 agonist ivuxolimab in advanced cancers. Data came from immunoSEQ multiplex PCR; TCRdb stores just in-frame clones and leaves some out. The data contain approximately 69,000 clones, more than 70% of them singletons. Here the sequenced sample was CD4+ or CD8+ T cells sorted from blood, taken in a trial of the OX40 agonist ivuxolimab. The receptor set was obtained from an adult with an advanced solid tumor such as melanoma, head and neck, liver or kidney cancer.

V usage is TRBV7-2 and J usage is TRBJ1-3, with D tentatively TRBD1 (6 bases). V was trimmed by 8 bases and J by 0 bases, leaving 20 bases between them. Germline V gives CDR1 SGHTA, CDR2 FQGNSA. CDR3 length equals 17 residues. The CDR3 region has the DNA TGTGCCAGCTGTCCCCTTGGGGGGCTCTCCTCTGGAAACACCATATATTTT. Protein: CASCPLGGLSSGNTIYF.

DNA for the CDR3: TGCGCCAGCAGCCAAGACAGCAGGGGACCTAATGAGCAGTACTTC. Translated, it gives CASSQDSRGPNEQYF. The V and J genes are TRBV4-1 and TRBJ2-7, with D tentatively TRBD1 (6 bases). CDR1 and CDR2 (germline): MGHRA, YSYEKL. The CDR3 is 15 amino acids. The V end lost 0 bases, the J end lost 7 bases, and 16 bases lay between the germline ends.

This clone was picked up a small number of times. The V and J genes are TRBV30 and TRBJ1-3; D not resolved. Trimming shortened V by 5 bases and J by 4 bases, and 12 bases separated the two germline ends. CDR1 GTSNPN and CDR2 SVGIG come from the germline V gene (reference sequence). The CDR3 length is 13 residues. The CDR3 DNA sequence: TGTGCCTGGGCCCCGTGGGCAGGAAACACCATATATTTT. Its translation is CAWAPWAGNTIYF.

The CDR3 DNA sequence: TGCAGCGTCCCGCTACCCCCGAGTGAGACTGAAGCTTTCTTT. Its protein is CSVPLPPSETEAFF. The rearrangement uses TRBV29-1 and TRBJ1-1; no clear D. V gave up 6 bases and J gave up 5 bases, with 19 bases separating them. There are 14 residues in the CDR3. Looked up from germline, CDR1 is SQVTM and CDR2 is ANQGSEA. The variable domain in full, completed from reference TRBV29-1 and TRBJ1-1, reads SAVISQKPSRDICQRGTSLTIQCQVDSQVTMMFWYRQQPGQSLTLIATANQGSEATYESGFVIDKFPISRPNLTFSTLTVSNMSPEDSSIYLCSVPLPPSETEAFFGQGTRLTVV.

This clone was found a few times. CDR3 region: CASSSAGQGYEQYF. The CDR3 DNA sequence: TGTGCCAGCAGCTCGGCAGGACAGGGCTACGAGCAGTACTTC. The chain combines TRBV11-2 with TRBJ2-7, with TRBD1 identical over 8 bases. The germline V gene has CDR1 SGHAT and CDR2 FQNNGV. V trimming: 4 bases; J trimming: 3 bases; junction bases outside the gene matches: 5. This CDR3 region has 14 residues.

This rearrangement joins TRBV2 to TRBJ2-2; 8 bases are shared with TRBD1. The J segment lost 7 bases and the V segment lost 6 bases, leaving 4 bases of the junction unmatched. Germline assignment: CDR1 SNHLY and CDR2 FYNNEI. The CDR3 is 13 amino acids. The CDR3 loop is CASSLTGDGELFF. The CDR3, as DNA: TGTGCCAGCAGCTTGACAGGGGACGGGGAGCTGTTTTTT.

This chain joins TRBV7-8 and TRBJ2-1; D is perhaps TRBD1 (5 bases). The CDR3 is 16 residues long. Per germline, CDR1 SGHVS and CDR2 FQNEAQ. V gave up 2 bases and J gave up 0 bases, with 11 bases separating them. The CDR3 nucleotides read TGTGCCAGCAGCTTAATAGGGGATAGCTCCTACAATGAGCAGTTCTTC. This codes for CASSLIGDSSYNEQFF. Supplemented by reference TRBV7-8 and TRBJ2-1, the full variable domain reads GAGVSQSPRYKVAKRGQDVALRCDPISGHVSLFWYQQALGQGPEFLTYFQNEAQLDKSGLPSDRFFAERPEGSVSTLKIQRTQQEDSAVYLCASSLIGDSSYNEQFFGPGTRLTVL.

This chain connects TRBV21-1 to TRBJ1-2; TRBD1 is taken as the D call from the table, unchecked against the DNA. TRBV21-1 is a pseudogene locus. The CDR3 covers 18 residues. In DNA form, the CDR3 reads TGTGCCAGCAACGAGGCCCAGGACAGCCGCGACCTTAACTATGGCTACACCTTC. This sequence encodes CASNEAQDSRDLNYGYTF.

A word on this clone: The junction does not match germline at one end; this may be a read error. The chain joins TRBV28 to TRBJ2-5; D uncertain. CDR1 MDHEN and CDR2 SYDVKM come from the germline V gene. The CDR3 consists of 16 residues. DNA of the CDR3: TGTGCCAGCAGCTTATGGCAGAGACGGTACCAAGAGACCCAGTACTTC. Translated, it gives CASSLWQRRYQETQYF.

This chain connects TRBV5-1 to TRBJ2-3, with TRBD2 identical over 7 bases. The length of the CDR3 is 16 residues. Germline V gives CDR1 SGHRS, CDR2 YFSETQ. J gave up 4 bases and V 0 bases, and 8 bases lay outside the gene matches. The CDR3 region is CASSLERGGGPDTQYF. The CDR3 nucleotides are TGCGCCAGCAGCTTGGAGAGGGGCGGGGGTCCAGATACGCAGTATTTT.

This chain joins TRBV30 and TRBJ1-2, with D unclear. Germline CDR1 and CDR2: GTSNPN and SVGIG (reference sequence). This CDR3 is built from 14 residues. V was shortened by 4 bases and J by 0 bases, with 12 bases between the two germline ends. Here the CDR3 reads CAWTLGSSNYGYTF. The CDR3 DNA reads TGTGCCTGGACCCTTGGCAGCTCTAACTATGGCTACACCTTC.

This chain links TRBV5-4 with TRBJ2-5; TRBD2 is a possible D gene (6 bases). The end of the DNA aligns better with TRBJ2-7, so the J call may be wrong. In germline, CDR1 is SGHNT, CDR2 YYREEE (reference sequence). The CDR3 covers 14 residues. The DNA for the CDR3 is TGTGCCAGCAGCGGAGCGGGTAGCTCCTACGAGCAGTACTTC. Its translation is CASSGAGSSYEQYF.

The CDR3 DNA sequence: TGTGCCAGTAGTTTTCGACAGGGTAACTCTGGGGCCAACGTCCTGACTTTC. The encoded protein is CASSFRQGNSGANVLTF. The rearrangement joins TRBV19 to TRBJ2-6, with TRBD1 matching 7 bases. This CDR3 has 17 residues. Germline V gene sequence: CDR1 LNHDA, CDR2 SQIVND (reference sequence). The J segment lost 0 bases and the V segment lost 5 bases, leaving 7 bases of the junction unmatched. The entire variable domain, with the rest obtained from reference TRBV19 and TRBJ2-6, is as follows: DGGITQSPKYLFRKEGQNVTLSCEQNLNHDAMYWYRQDPGQGLRLIYYSQIVNDFQKGDIAEGYSVSREKKESFPLTVTSAQKNPTAFYLCASSFRQGNSGANVLTFGAGSRLTVL.